The next 15 T cell receptor beta chains were all read from a single sample in a study of post-analysis software for immune sequencing data. Study-wide points: Roughly five TRBV segments appeared more often in patients than in controls, and TRBV5-6, TRBV5-1 and TRBV20-1 were among these.

Which antigens these TCRs recognize remains unknown. Unique molecular identifiers featured in each of the TCR beta cDNA libraries. One entry per CDR3 protein, called by TCRdb with MiXCR from the PCR reads. Among approximately 350,000 distinct CDR3 sequences listed, roughly 38% were seen once. Input material: blood. Receptors originate from a girl aged 5-17 years with multiple sclerosis.

J is TRBJ2-3 and V is TRBV12-3 or TRBV12-4, with D perhaps matching TRBD1 (6 bases). CDR3 length: 15 residues. Trimming took off 10 bases at V and 1 base at J, with 18 bases between the two ends. The CDR3 here is CAIRPTGWCTDTQYF. In DNA, the CDR3 is TGTGCCATCCGTCCTACAGGGTGGTGCACAGATACGCAGTATTTT.

This clonotype was seen a few times. The J gene is TRBJ2-3, the V gene TRBV28; no clear D. The CDR3 spans 11 residues. Germline V gene data show CDR1 as MDHEN and CDR2 as SYDVKM. Between the trimmed V and J ends, which lost 10 bases and 6 bases, there was a span of 11 bases. In DNA, the CDR3 is TGTGCCATCGTAGGTAGGGATACGCAGTATTTT. The encoded protein is CAIVGRDTQYF.

The rearrangement links TRBV5-4 to TRBJ1-2; TRBD1 matches 8 bases. The J segment lost 5 bases and the V segment lost 3 bases, leaving 6 bases of the junction unmatched. CDR3 length: 14 residues. Germline V gene data show CDR1 as SGHNT and CDR2 as YYREEE (reference sequence). The CDR3 region has the DNA TGTGCCAGCAGCTACCGACAGGGGATGTATGGCTACACCTTC. Its protein product is CASSYRQGMYGYTF.

The chain recombines TRBV20-1 with TRBJ2-7; D may match TRBD1 or TRBD2 (5 bases each). The length of the CDR3 is 13 residues. Germline CDR1 and CDR2: DFQATT and SNEGSKA (reference sequence). V dropped 5 bases and J dropped 2 bases, with 13 bases sitting between them. Written as DNA, the CDR3 is TGCAGTGCTCTCCGGGACGTTGCCTACGAGCAGTACTTC. It specifies CSALRDVAYEQYF.

The V gene is TRBV20-1, the J gene TRBJ2-7; 7 positions match TRBD1. The CDR3 sequence is 17 residues long. CDR1 is DFQATT and CDR2 is SNEGSKA in the germline V gene (reference sequence). V shed 1 base, J shed 3 bases, and the junction held 15 bases outside the gene matches. CDR3 DNA: TGCAGTGCTAGAGGTCCACCGGTGCTATCAGGGGGCTACGAGCAGTACTTC. Translation gives CSARGPPVLSGGYEQYF.

V gene TRBV20-1 combines with J gene TRBJ2-7; D is possibly TRBD2 (5 bases). V gave up 3 bases and J gave up 5 bases, with 11 bases separating them. CDR1 and CDR2 (germline): DFQATT, SNEGSKA (reference sequence). The length of the CDR3 is 12 residues. CDR3: CSASGMRDEQYF. The CDR3 DNA sequence: TGCAGTGCTAGTGGGATGAGGGACGAGCAGTACTTC.

Ten or more counts support this clonotype. The rearrangement links TRBV24-1 to TRBJ2-3; D uncertain. The CDR3 is 12 amino acids. The germline V gene encodes CDR1 KGHDR and CDR2 SFDVKD. V lost 4 bases to trimming and J lost 6 bases, with 7 bases between them. The CDR3 bases are TGTGCCACCAGTGAGGGCCCGGATACGCAGTATTTT. Its translation: CATSEGPDTQYF.

The gene calls are TRBV5-1 and TRBJ1-4, with TRBD1 matching 9 bases. CDR3 length: 16 amino acids. The germline V gene has CDR1 SGHRS and CDR2 YFSETQ. V shed 4 bases, J shed 3 bases, and the junction held 7 bases outside the gene matches. The CDR3 loop is CASSKDRGGPNEKLFF. The CDR3, as DNA: TGCGCCAGCAGCAAGGACAGGGGAGGGCCTAATGAAAAACTGTTTTTT.

This rearrangement joins TRBV7-8 to TRBJ2-3; D remains unclear. Germline CDR1 is SGHVS and CDR2 is FQNEAQ. The CDR3 sequence is 14 residues long. V gave up 5 bases and J gave up 2 bases, with 11 bases separating them. CDR3 nucleotides: TGTGCCAGCAGCCCCTACTCTAACACAGATACGCAGTATTTT. Translated, it gives CASSPYSNTDTQYF.

This chain connects TRBV6-5 to TRBJ2-5; D assignment may be TRBD1 or TRBD2 (6 bases each). The V and J ends lost 2 bases and 3 bases respectively, with 13 bases between them. Looked up from germline, CDR1 is MNHEY and CDR2 is SVGAGI. CDR3 length equals 15 residues. CDR3 protein: CASSYGGGIEETQYF. CDR3 coding DNA: TGTGCCAGCAGTTACGGAGGGGGTATAGAAGAGACCCAGTACTTC.

Written as DNA, the CDR3 is TGCGCCAGCAGCCAAGATATTGGGGTGGGCACTGAAGCTTTCTTT. Amino acid sequence: CASSQDIGVGTEAFF. J is TRBJ1-1 and V is TRBV4-1, with no clear D. The CDR3 totals 15 residues. Trimming stripped 0 bases from V and 4 bases from J, with 12 bases between. Germline assignment: CDR1 MGHRA and CDR2 YSYEKL.

This clonotype was seen only a few times. A junction boundary mismatches the germline segment, possibly from a read error. The genes are TRBV9 and TRBJ1-6; D unresolved. The CDR3 is 15 residues long. Looked up from germline, CDR1 is SGDLS and CDR2 is YYNGEE. This chain's CDR3 is CASSVGGWDNSPLHF. The CDR3 nucleotides read TGTGCCAGCAGTGTAGGAGGATGGGATAATTCACCCCTCCACTTT. Full variable domain (missing parts from reference TRBV9 and TRBJ1-6): DSGVTQTPKHLITATGQRVTLRCSPRSGDLSVYWYQQSLDQGLQFLIQYYNGEERAKGNILERFSAQQFPDLHSELNLSSLELGDSALYFCASSVGGWDNSPLHFGNGTRLTVT.

This clonotype was picked up a small number of times. CDR3 sequence (DNA): TGTGCCAGCAGCCCCGGACAGGGGAGCGACAATGAGCAGTTCTTC. Translated, it gives CASSPGQGSDNEQFF. This sequence joins TRBV7-9 and TRBJ2-1, with 9 bases identical to TRBD1. CDR1 is SEHNR, CDR2 FQNEAQ, per germline (reference sequence). The CDR3 extends over 15 amino acids. V lost 5 bases, J lost 5 bases, and 7 bases stayed unmatched.

This clonotype was detected only a few times. V is TRBV20-1 and J is TRBJ1-1; tentatively, D is TRBD1 (6 bases). Germline values: CDR1 DFQATT, CDR2 SNEGSKA (reference sequence). CDR3 length: 14 residues. V was pared by 3 bases and J by 5 bases, with 16 bases between. CDR3 sequence reads: CSASGRGPRTEAFF. DNA for the CDR3: TGCAGTGCTAGTGGCAGGGGACCGAGGACTGAAGCTTTCTTT.

This clonotype appeared a few times. The chain employs TRBV5-1 and TRBJ2-7, with D unclear. Trimming removed 0 bases from V and 0 bases from J, with 13 bases in between. Germline assignment: CDR1 SGHRS and CDR2 YFSETQ. This CDR3 has 16 amino acids. CDR3 amino acids: CASSLVGLQSSYEQYF. DNA of the CDR3: TGCGCCAGCAGCTTGGTCGGGCTTCAAAGCTCCTACGAGCAGTACTTC.